This T cell receptor beta chain emerged from a study of T-cell memory formation after mild COVID-19. Study-level points and caveats: Some responding clones appeared in pre-infection memory, suggesting cross-reactive memory joined.

With V trimmed by 0 bases and J by 3 bases, 5 bases remained unmatched. The CDR3 runs 16 residues. Per germline, CDR1 SGHDT and CDR2 YYEEEE. This clonotype was detected only a few times. Its antigen remains unknown. TCRdb recomputed calls from the 5' RACE reads with MiXCR, one row per CDR3 protein. The sample contains about 190,000 distinct CDR3 sequences, 18% of which appear only once. The chain combines TRBV5-6 with TRBJ2-1; 8 bases match TRBD2. Sequenced input: PBMCs or a T cell subset sorted from them (not recorded which). This TCR was sampled from an adult woman who had mild COVID-19 (a few samples of this study predate the infection). Cell type and time point are not known. CDR3 sequence reads: CASSLASSGVYNEQFF. The CDR3 nucleotides read TGTGCCAGCAGCTTGGCGAGTAGCGGGGTCTACAATGAGCAGTTCTTC.